The next 23 T cell receptor beta chains were all read from a single sample in a study of T cell responses to AZD1222 COVID-19 vaccine. Repertoires were generated with immunoSEQ multiplex PCR, while TCRdb's copy carries only in-frame clones and drops some. The sample lists roughly 150,000 clones, over 75% occurring once. The sequencing here drew on peripheral blood, taken on day 0 of AZD1222 vaccination. These receptors were collected from an adult in good health.

In this sample, this clone turned up once. At one boundary the junction diverges from the germline segment, which might be a read error. The chain carries TRBV19 and TRBJ2-5, with D maybe TRBD2 (6 bases). Germline V CDR1 and CDR2: LNHDA, SQIVND (reference sequence). CDR3 length: 14 amino acids. CDR3 region: CASSSTGTQGTQYF. For the CDR3, the DNA is TGTGCCAGTAGTTCAACCGGGACTCAAGGGACCCAGTACTTC.

Comment on this clone: One end of the junction is discordant with germline, which a read error may explain. CDR3 sequence reads: CASSIGQVNTEAFF. The DNA of the CDR3 is TGTGCCAGTAGCATAGGTCAGGTGAACACTGAAGCTTTCTTT. The J gene is TRBJ1-1, the V gene TRBV19, with unresolved D. Germline loops: CDR1 LNHDA, CDR2 SQIVND (reference sequence). The CDR3 is made up of 14 amino acids.

The V call is TRBV4-3, the J call TRBJ2-7; weak D call: TRBD1 (6 bases). Looked up from germline, CDR1 is LGHNA and CDR2 is YSLEER. This CDR3 is built from 15 residues. The V end lost 1 base, the J end lost 1 base, and 11 bases lay between the germline ends. CDR3 amino acids: CASSQGTGLSYEQYF. The CDR3 region has the DNA TGCGCCAGCAGCCAAGGCACAGGGCTGTCCTACGAGCAGTACTTC.

V gene TRBV6-1 combines with J gene TRBJ2-7; the D is unclear. CDR3 length equals 11 residues. Per the germline V gene, CDR1 is MNHNS and CDR2 is SASEGT. V was trimmed by 3 bases and J by 7 bases, leaving 7 bases between them. In DNA, the CDR3 is TGTGCCAGCAGTGACCCTTGGGAGCAGTACTTC. Protein: CASSDPWEQYF.

The V and J genes are TRBV6-5 and TRBJ1-5; possible D gene TRBD1, 5 bases. The CDR3 extends over 13 amino acids. Trimming removed 6 bases at V and 7 bases at J, with 13 bases between. Germline CDR1 and CDR2: MNHEY and SVGAGI. The CDR3 sequence: CASRSRVAQPQHF. The DNA of the CDR3 is TGTGCCAGCAGGTCCAGGGTCGCGCAGCCCCAGCATTTT.

This clone was seen just once. The CDR3 region has the DNA TGTGCCAGCAGCTTATCAGGGTTTGGGAACACTGAAGCTTTCTTT. Protein sequence: CASSLSGFGNTEAFF. The chain combines TRBV7-3 with TRBJ1-1; maybe TRBD1 (5 bases). The CDR3 is made up of 15 amino acids. The V gene's germline CDR1 is SGHTA and CDR2 FQGTGA. The V and J ends lost 2 bases and 1 base respectively, with 11 bases between them. The complete variable domain, with remaining parts taken from reference TRBV7-3 and TRBJ1-1, reads GAGVSQTPSNKVTEKGKYVELRCDPISGHTALYWYRQSLGQGPEFLIYFQGTGAADDSGLPNDRFFAVRPEGSVSTLKIQRTERGDSAVYLCASSLSGFGNTEAFFGQGTRLTVV.

The gene calls are TRBV19 and TRBJ2-7; no clear D gene. This CDR3 contains 14 residues. In germline, CDR1 is LNHDA, CDR2 SQIVND (reference sequence). V lost 7 bases, J lost 0 bases, and 13 bases lay in between. For the CDR3, the DNA is TGTGCCAGTAAGATTGGCGGCAGCTCCTACGAGCAGTACTTC. Its protein product is CASKIGGSSYEQYF.

The chain uses TRBV3-1 (or the pseudogene TRBV3-2) and TRBJ1-6; D not resolved. V was cut by 1 base and J by 0 bases, with 4 bases left in between. The CDR3 length is 15 residues. The germline gives CDR1 LGHDT, CDR2 YNNKEL (reference sequence). The CDR3 DNA reads TGTGCCAGCAGCCAAGGCATCTCCTATAATTCACCCCTCCACTTT. This codes for CASSQGISYNSPLHF.

The rearrangement uses TRBV28 and TRBJ1-5; the match to TRBD1 covers 8 bases. The CDR3 length is 19 residues. Germline V gene data show CDR1 as MDHEN and CDR2 as SYDVKM. Trimming cost V 1 base and J 2 bases; bases outside gene matches: 13. CDR3 protein: CASSLLTLKSGQGNQPQHF. DNA of the CDR3: TGTGCCAGCAGTTTATTGACTTTAAAATCGGGACAGGGCAATCAGCCCCAGCATTTT.

The rearrangement links TRBV12-3 or TRBV12-4 to TRBJ1-3, with 8 bases fitting TRBD1. V gave up 3 bases and J gave up 9 bases; unmatched junction bases: 1. The CDR3 is made up of 12 amino acids. CDR3 sequence: CASSFDRGTIYF. CDR3 nucleotides: TGTGCCAGCAGTTTCGACAGGGGCACCATATATTTT.

The gene calls are TRBV7-9 and TRBJ1-2; D uncertain. The V and J ends lost 1 base and 2 bases respectively, with 11 bases between them. CDR3 length: 15 amino acids. Germline V gene lookup returns CDR1 SEHNR and CDR2 FQNEAQ (reference sequence). The CDR3 here is CASSLEGGGNYGYTF. The CDR3 DNA follows: TGTGCCAGCAGCTTAGAGGGTGGCGGAAACTATGGCTACACCTTC.

The chain uses TRBV6-1 and TRBJ2-1; D is perhaps TRBD2 (7 bases). Germline lookup yields CDR1 MNHNS and CDR2 SASEGT. The CDR3 consists of 15 residues. The CDR3 nucleotides are TGTGCACATAAACAGGGACTACAAGGATACAATGAGCAGTTCTTC. It is translated as CAHKQGLQGYNEQFF.

This chain joins TRBV6-5 and TRBJ2-2; possibly TRBD1 for D (6 bases). CDR3 length: 14 residues. V lost 7 bases to trimming and J lost 4 bases, with 13 bases between them. Germline lookup yields CDR1 MNHEY and CDR2 SVGAGI. The CDR3: CASMGRGITGELFF. The CDR3 DNA is TGTGCCAGCATGGGCAGGGGAATCACCGGGGAGCTGTTTTTT.

The V call is TRBV5-4, the J call TRBJ2-1; no clear D gene. The CDR3 sequence is 15 residues long. V was shortened by 0 bases and J by 1 base, with 8 bases between the two germline ends. Germline V lookup: CDR1 SGHNT, CDR2 YYREEE (reference sequence). Here the CDR3 DNA reads TGTGCCAGCAGCTTGGGGCAGTTATCCTACAATGAGCAGTTCTTC. It encodes CASSLGQLSYNEQFF.

V and J are TRBV10-3 and TRBJ1-5, with a tentative D call TRBD1 (5 bases). The ends were cut back, 8 bases at V and 5 bases at J, with 13 bases in the middle. Germline loops: CDR1 ENHRY, CDR2 SYGVKD. CDR3 size: 13 residues. CDR3 residues: CAIGGRVDQPQHF. The CDR3 DNA reads TGTGCCATCGGGGGGAGGGTGGATCAGCCCCAGCATTTT.

The CDR3 coding sequence is TGCGCCAGCAGCTCGGTGGGGACGTTCTCCTACGAGCAGTACTTC. It is translated as CASSSVGTFSYEQYF. The chain couples TRBV5-1 to TRBJ2-7; D tentatively fits TRBD1 or TRBD2 (5 bases each). Germline V gives CDR1 SGHRS, CDR2 YFSETQ. This CDR3 contains 15 residues. Trimming took off 3 bases at V and 0 bases at J, with 13 bases between the two ends.

The chain recombines TRBV6-5 with TRBJ2-7; TRBD2 matches 7 bases. CDR1 MNHEY and CDR2 SVGAGI come from the germline V gene. The CDR3 loop spans 14 amino acids. The V and J ends lost 4 bases and 0 bases, in that order; junction bases with no gene match: 3. The CDR3 sequence is CASSLGGSSYEQYF. The CDR3 nucleotides read TGTGCCAGCAGTTTAGGCGGGAGCTCCTACGAGCAGTACTTC.

The chain combines TRBV4-1 with TRBJ2-7; D may be TRBD2 (6 bases). This CDR3 spans 13 amino acids. V lost 4 bases to trimming and J lost 6 bases, with 13 bases between them. Germline CDR1 MGHRA, CDR2 YSYEKL. The CDR3 DNA reads TGCGCCAGCAGCCGTGGGGGAGGTGGCGAGCAGTACTTC. This sequence encodes CASSRGGGGEQYF.

V gene TRBV3-1 (or the pseudogene TRBV3-2) combines with J gene TRBJ2-7; weak D call: TRBD2 (6 bases). V was trimmed by 6 bases and J by 1 base, leaving 10 bases between them. This CDR3 has 13 amino acids. Germline CDR1 reads LGHDT; CDR2 reads YNNKEL (reference sequence). This CDR3 reads CASSFAGSYEQYF. For the CDR3, the DNA is TGTGCCAGCAGTTTCGCGGGATCCTACGAGCAGTACTTC.

The rearrangement links TRBV6-1 to TRBJ1-1, with 8 bases aligning to TRBD1. Trimming removed 4 bases from V and 1 base from J; junction bases left unmatched: 2. Germline-derived CDR1 and CDR2 are MNHNS and SASEGT. The CDR3 totals 14 residues. The CDR3 protein is CASSGRGRNTEAFF. CDR3 sequence (DNA): TGTGCCAGCAGTGGCAGGGGGCGGAACACTGAAGCTTTCTTT.

This chain uses TRBV5-6 with TRBJ1-1, with a possible D match to TRBD1 (6 bases). CDR3 length: 13 amino acids. From germline, CDR1 is SGHDT and CDR2 YYEEEE. V was cut by 3 bases and J by 5 bases, with 11 bases left in between. The CDR3 here is CASSSRRGTEAFF. Here the CDR3 DNA reads TGTGCCAGCAGCTCGAGGAGGGGGACTGAAGCTTTCTTT.

The chain is built from TRBV6-6 and TRBJ1-4; D gene uncertain. CDR3 size: 15 residues. Germline V gives CDR1 MNHNY, CDR2 SVGAGI (reference sequence). V lost 6 bases and J 4 bases, leaving 15 bases between the germline ends. The CDR3 reads CASRALGSGNEKLFF. CDR3 bases: TGTGCCAGCAGAGCTCTAGGCTCGGGTAATGAAAAACTGTTTTTT.

The V gene is TRBV5-6, the J gene TRBJ1-1; 7 positions match TRBD1. Germline loops: CDR1 SGHDT, CDR2 YYEEEE. The V gene end was trimmed by 0 bases and the J gene end by 3 bases; junction bases not matched to a gene: 11. The CDR3 is 17 residues long. The CDR3 coding sequence is TGTGCCAGCAGCTTGGCCACAGGGGTTGGGGGTTACACTGAAGCTTTCTTT. This sequence encodes CASSLATGVGGYTEAFF.